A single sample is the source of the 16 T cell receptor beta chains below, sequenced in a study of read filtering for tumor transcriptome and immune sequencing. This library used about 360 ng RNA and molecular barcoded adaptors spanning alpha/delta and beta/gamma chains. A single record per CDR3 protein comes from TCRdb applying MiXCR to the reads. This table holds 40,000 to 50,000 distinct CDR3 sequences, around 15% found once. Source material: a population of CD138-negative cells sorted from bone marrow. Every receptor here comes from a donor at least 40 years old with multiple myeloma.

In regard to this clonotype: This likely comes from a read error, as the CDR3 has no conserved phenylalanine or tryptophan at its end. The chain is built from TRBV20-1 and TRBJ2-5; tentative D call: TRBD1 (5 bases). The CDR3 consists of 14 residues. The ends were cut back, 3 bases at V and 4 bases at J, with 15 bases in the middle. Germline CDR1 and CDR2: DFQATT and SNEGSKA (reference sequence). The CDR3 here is CSARGQGLRETQYL. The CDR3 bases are TGCAGTGCTAGGGGTCAGGGCCTAAGAGAGACCCAGTACCTC.

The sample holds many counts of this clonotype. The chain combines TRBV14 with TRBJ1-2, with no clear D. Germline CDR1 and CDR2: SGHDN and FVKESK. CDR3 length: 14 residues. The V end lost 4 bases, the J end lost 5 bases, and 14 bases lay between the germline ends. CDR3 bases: TGTGCCAGCAGCCCTACAGACGGGGATTATGGCTACACCTTC. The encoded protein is CASSPTDGDYGYTF.

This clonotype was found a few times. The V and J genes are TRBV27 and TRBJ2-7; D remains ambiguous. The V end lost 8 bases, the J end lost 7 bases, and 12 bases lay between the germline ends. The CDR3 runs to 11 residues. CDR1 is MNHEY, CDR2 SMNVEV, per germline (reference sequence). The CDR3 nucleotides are TGTGCCAGCTCCGATCGTACTGAGCAGTACTTC. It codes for CASSDRTEQYF.

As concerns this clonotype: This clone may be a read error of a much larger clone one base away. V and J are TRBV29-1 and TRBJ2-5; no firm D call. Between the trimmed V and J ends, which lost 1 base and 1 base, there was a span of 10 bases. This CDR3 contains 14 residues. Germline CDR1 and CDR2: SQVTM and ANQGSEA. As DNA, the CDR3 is TGCAGCGTTGAAGGTCATTGGGGCCAAGAGACCCAGTACTTC. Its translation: CSVEGHWGQETQYF. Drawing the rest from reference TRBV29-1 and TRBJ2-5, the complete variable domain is SAVISQKPSRDICQRGTSLTIQCQVDSQVTMMFWYRQQPGQSLTLIATANQGSEATYESGFVIDKFPISRPNLTFSTLTVSNMSPEDSSIYLCSVEGHWGQETQYFGPGTRLLVL.

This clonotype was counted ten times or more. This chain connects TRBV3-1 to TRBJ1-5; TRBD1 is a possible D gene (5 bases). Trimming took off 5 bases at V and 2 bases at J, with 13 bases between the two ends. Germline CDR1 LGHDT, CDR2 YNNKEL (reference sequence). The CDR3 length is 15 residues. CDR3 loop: CASSSGQQGNQPQHF. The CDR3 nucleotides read TGTGCCAGCAGCTCAGGGCAACAGGGCAATCAGCCCCAGCATTTT. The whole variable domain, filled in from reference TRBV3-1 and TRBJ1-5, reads DTAVSQTPKYLVTQMGNDKSIKCEQNLGHDTMYWYKQDSKKFLKIMFSYNNKELIINETVPNRFSPKSPDKAHLNLHINSLELGDSAVYFCASSSGQQGNQPQHFGDGTRLSIL.

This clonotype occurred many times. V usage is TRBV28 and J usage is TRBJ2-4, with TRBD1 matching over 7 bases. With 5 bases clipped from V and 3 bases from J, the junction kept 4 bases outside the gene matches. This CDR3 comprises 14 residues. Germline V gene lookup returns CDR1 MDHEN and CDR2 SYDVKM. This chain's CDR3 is CASSTGAGKNIQYF. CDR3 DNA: TGTGCCAGCAGTACAGGGGCTGGCAAAAACATTCAGTACTTC.

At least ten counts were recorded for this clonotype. This CDR3 reads CASSESPPQQFF. The CDR3 DNA reads as TGTGCCAGCAGTGAATCTCCTCCCCAGCAGTTCTTC. V and J are TRBV2 and TRBJ2-1; D is unclear. Per germline, CDR1 SNHLY and CDR2 FYNNEI. The CDR3 is made up of 12 amino acids. V gave up 2 bases and J gave up 11 bases, with 10 bases separating them.

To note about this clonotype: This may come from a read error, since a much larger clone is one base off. The CDR3 bases are TGTGCCAGCAGTCGTACGATAGCGAGAGAAGATACGCAGTATTTT. The encoded protein is CASSRTIAREDTQYF. The rearrangement joins TRBV28 to TRBJ2-3; possible D gene TRBD2, 5 bases. The germline V and J ends were trimmed by 5 bases and 5 bases, with 17 bases remaining between them. Germline V gene sequence: CDR1 MDHEN, CDR2 SYDVKM. There are 15 residues in the CDR3.

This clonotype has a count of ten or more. For the CDR3, the DNA is TGTGCCAGCAGCAACACAGGGACGAACACTGAAGCTTTCTTT. Translating it yields CASSNTGTNTEAFF. This chain links TRBV5-5 with TRBJ1-1; D is perhaps TRBD1 (6 bases). The length of the CDR3 is 14 residues. V was cut by 4 bases and J by 1 base, with 11 bases left in between. The germline V gene has CDR1 SGHKS and CDR2 YYEKEE (reference sequence).

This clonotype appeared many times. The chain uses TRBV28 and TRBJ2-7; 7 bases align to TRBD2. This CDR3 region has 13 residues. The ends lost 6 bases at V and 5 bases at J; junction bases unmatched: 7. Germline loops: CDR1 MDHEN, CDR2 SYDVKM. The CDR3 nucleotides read TGTGCCAGCAGAGGGGAGGGCCACAACGAGCAGTACTTC. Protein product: CASRGEGHNEQYF.

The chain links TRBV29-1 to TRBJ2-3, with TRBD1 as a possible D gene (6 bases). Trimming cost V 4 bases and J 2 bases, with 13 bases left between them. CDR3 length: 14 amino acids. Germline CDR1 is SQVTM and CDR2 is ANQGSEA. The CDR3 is CSVGQELFTDTQYF. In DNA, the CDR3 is TGCAGCGTTGGACAGGAACTTTTCACAGATACGCAGTATTTT.

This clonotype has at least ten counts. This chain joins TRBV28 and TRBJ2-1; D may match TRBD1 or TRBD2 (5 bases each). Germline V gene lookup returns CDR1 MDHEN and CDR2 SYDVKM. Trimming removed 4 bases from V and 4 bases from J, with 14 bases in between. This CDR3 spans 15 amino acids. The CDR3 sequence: CASSYLGEWYNEQFF. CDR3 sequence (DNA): TGTGCCAGCAGTTACCTAGGGGAGTGGTACAATGAGCAGTTCTTC.

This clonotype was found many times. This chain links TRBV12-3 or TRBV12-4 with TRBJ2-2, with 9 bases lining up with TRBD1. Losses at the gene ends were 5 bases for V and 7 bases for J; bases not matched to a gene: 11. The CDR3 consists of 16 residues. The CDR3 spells CASSAHTGGSGGELFF. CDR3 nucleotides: TGTGCCAGCAGTGCCCATACAGGGGGCTCGGGCGGGGAGCTGTTTTTT.

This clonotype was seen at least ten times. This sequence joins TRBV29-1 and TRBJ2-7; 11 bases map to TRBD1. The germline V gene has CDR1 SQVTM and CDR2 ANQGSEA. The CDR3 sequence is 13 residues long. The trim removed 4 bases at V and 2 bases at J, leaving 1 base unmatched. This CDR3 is CSVVGQGAYEQYF. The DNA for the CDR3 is TGCAGCGTTGTGGGACAGGGGGCCTACGAGCAGTACTTC.

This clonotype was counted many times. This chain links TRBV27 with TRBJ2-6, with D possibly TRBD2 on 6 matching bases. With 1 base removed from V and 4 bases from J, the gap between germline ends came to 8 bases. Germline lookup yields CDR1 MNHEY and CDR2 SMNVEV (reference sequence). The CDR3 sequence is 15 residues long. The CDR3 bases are TGTGCCAGCAGTTTATTCCGGGGGGGGGCCAACGTCCTGACTTTC. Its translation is CASSLFRGGANVLTF.

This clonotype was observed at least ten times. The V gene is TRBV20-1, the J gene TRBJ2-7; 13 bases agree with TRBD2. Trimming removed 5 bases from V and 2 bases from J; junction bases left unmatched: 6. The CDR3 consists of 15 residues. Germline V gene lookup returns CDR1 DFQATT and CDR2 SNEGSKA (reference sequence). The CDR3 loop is CSAFGGTSGTYEQYF. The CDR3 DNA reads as TGCAGTGCTTTTGGGGGGACTAGCGGGACCTACGAGCAGTACTTC.